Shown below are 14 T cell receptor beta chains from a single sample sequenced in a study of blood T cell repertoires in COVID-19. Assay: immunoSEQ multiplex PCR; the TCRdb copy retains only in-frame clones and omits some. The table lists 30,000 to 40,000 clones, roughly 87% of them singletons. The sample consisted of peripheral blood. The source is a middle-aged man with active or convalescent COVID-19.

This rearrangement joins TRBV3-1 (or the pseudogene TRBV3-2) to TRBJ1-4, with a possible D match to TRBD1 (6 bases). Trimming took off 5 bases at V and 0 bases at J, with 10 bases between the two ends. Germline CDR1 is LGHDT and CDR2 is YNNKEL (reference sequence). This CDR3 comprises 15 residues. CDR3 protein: CASSSNRATNEKLFF. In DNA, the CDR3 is TGTGCCAGCAGCTCCAACAGGGCAACTAATGAAAAACTGTTTTTT.

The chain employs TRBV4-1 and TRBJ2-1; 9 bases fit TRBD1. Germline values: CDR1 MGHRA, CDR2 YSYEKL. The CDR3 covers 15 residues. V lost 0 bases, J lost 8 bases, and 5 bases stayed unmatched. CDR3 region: CASSQDGTGFDEQFF. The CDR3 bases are TGCGCCAGCAGCCAAGACGGGACAGGGTTCGATGAGCAGTTCTTC.

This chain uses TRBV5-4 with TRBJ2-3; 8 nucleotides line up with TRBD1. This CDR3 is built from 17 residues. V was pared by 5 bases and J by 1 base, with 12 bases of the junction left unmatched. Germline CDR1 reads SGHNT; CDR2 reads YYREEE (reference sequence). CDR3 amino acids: CASSEGTGGRGTDTQYF. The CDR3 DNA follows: TGTGCCAGCAGTGAAGGGACAGGAGGTCGGGGCACAGATACGCAGTATTTT. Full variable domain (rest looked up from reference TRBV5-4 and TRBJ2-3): ETGVTQSPTHLIKTRGQQVTLRCSSQSGHNTVSWYQQALGQGPQFIFQYYREEENGRGNFPPRFSGLQFPNYSSELNVNALELDDSALYLCASSEGTGGRGTDTQYFGPGTRLTVL.

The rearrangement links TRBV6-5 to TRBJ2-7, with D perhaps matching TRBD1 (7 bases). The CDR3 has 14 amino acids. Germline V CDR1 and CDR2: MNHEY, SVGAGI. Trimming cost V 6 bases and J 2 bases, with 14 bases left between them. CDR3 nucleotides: TGTGCCAGCAGCCAGGCGGGGACAGCCTACGAGCAGTACTTC. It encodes CASSQAGTAYEQYF.

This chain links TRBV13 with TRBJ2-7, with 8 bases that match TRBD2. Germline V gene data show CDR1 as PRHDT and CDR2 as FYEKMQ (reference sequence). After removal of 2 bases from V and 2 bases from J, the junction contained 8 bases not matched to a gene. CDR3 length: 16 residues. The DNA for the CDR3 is TGTGCCAGCAGCTTAAGAACTAGCGGATTTACCTACGAGCAGTACTTC. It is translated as CASSLRTSGFTYEQYF.

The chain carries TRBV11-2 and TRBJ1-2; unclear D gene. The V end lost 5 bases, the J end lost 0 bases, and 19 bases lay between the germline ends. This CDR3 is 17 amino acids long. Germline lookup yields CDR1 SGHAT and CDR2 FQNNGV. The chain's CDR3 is CASSGWPRGLPNYGYTF. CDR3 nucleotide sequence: TGTGCCAGCAGCGGATGGCCTCGAGGCCTTCCTAACTATGGCTACACCTTC.

CDR3: CASISPGTKMNTEAFF. The CDR3 bases are TGTGCCAGCATATCGCCCGGGACAAAAATGAACACTGAAGCTTTCTTT. V gene TRBV2 combines with J gene TRBJ1-1; TRBD1 might be the D (6 bases). This CDR3 has 16 residues. The germline V and J ends were trimmed by 7 bases and 0 bases, with 18 bases remaining between them. Germline CDR1 SNHLY, CDR2 FYNNEI.

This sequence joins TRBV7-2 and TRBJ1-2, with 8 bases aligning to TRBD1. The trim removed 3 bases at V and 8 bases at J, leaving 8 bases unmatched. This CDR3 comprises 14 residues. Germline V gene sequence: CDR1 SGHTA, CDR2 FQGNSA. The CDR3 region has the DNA TGTGCCAGCAGCTTGTGGACAGGGCCGGGAGGCTACACCTTC. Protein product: CASSLWTGPGGYTF.

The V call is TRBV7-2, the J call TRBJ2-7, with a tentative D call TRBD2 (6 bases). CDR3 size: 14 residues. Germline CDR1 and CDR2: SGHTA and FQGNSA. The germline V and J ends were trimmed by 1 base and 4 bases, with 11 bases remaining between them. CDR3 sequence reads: CASSLDGGIYEQYF. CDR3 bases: TGTGCCAGCAGCTTAGATGGCGGGATTTACGAGCAGTACTTC.

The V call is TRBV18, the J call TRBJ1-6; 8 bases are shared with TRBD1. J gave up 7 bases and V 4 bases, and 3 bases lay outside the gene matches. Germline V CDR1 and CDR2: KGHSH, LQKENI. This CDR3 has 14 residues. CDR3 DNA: TGTGCCAGCTCACGCGACAGGGGAAATTCACCCCTCCACTTT. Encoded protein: CASSRDRGNSPLHF.

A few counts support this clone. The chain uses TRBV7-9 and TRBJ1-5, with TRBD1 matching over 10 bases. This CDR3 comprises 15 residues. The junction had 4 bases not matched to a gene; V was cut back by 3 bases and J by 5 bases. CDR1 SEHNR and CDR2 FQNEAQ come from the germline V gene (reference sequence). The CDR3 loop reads CASSFGTGVDQPQHF. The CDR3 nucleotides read TGTGCCAGCAGCTTCGGGACAGGGGTAGATCAGCCCCAGCATTTT.

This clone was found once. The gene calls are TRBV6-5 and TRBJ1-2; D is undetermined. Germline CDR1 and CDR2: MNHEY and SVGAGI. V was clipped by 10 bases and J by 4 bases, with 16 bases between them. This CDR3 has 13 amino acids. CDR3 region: CATIRGSPYGYTF. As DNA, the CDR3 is TGTGCCACCATCCGCGGGTCCCCCTATGGCTACACCTTC.

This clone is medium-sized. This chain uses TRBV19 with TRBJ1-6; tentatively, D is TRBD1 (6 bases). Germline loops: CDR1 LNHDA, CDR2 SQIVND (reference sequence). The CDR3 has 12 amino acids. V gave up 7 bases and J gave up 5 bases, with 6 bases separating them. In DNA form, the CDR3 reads TGTGCCAGTAACAGGGATAATTCACCCCTCCACTTT. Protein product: CASNRDNSPLHF. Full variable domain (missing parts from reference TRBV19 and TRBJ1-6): DGGITQSPKYLFRKEGQNVTLSCEQNLNHDAMYWYRQDPGQGLRLIYYSQIVNDFQKGDIAEGYSVSREKKESFPLTVTSAQKNPTAFYLCASNRDNSPLHFGNGTRLTVT.

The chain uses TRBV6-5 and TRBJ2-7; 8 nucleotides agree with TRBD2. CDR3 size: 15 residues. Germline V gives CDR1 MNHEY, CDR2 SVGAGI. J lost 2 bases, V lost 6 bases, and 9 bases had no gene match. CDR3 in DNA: TGTGCCAGCAGGGCCGGGGGGGTAGGGCCCTACGAGCAGTACTTC. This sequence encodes CASRAGGVGPYEQYF.